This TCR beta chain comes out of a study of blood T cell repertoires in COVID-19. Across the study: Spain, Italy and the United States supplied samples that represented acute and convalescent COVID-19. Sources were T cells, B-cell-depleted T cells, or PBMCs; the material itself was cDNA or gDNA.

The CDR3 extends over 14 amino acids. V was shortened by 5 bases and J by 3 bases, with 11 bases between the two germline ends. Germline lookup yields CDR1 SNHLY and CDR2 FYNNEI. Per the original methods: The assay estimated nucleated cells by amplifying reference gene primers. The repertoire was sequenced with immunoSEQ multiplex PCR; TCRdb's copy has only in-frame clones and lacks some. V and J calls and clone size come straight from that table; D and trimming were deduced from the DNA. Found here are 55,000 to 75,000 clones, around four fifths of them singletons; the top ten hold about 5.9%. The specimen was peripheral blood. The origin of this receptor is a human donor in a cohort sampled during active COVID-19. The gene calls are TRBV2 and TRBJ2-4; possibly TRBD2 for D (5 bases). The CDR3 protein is CASSHTRDKNIQYF. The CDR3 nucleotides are TGTGCCAGCAGTCATACACGGGACAAAAACATTCAGTACTTC. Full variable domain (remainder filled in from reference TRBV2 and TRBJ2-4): EPEVTQTPSHQVTQMGQEVILRCVPISNHLYFYWYRQILGQKVEFLVSFYNNEISEKSEIFDDQFSVERPDGSNFTLKIRSTKLEDSAMYFCASSHTRDKNIQYFGAGTRLSVL.